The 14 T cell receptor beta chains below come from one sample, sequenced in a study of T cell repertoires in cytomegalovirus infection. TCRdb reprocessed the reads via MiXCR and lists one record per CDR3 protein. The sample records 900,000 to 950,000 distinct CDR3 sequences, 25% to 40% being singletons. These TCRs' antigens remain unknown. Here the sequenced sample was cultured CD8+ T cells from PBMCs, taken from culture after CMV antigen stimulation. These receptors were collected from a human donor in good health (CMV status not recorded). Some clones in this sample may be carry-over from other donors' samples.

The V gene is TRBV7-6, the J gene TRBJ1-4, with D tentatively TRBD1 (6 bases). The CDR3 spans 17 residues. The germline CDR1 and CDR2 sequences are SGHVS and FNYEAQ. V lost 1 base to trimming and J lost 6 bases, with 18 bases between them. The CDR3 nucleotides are TGTGCCAGCAGCTTAGATGTAGCGGGAGAGGGGGATGAAAAACTGTTTTTT. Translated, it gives CASSLDVAGEGDEKLFF.

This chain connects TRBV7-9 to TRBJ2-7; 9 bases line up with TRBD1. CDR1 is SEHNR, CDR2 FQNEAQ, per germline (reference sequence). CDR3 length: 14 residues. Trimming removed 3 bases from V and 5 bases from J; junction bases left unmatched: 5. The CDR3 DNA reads TGTGCCAGCAGCTTCCGGGACAGGGTGGACGAGCAGTACTTC. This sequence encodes CASSFRDRVDEQYF.

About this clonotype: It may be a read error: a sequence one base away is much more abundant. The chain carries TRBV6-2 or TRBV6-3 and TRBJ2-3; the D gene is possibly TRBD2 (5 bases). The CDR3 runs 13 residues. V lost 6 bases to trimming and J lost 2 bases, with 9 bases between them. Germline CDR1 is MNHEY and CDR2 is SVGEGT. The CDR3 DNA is TGTGCCAGCAGCCGAGGGTTCACAGATACGCAGTATTTT. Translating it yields CASSRGFTDTQYF.

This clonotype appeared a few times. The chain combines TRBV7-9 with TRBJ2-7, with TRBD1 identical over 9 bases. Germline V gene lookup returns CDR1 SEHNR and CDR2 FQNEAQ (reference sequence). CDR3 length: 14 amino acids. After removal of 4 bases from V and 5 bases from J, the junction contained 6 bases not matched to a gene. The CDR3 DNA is TGTGCCAGCAGCTCCCGGGACAGGGAGAACGAGCAGTACGTC. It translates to CASSSRDRENEQYV.

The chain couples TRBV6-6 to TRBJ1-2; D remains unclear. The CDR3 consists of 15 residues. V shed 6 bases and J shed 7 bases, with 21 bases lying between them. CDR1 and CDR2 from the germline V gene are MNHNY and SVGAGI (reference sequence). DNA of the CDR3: TGTGCCAGCAGACAAGGACGGGAGGGTCGTGCTGGCTACACCTTC. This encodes CASRQGREGRAGYTF.

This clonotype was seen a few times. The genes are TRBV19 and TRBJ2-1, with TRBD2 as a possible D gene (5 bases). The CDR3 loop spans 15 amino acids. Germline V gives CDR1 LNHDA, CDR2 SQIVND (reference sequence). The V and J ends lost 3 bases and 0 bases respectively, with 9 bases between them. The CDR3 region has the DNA TGTGCCAGTAGTATGAGCGGTATCTCCTACAATGAGCAGTTCTTC. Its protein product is CASSMSGISYNEQFF.

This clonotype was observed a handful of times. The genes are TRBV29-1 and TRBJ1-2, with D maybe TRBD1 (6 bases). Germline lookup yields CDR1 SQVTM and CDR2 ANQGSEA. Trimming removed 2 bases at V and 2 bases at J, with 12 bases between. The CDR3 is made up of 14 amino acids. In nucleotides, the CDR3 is TGCAGCGTTGAACCAGGGGCGGGAAACTATGGCTACACCTTC. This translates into CSVEPGAGNYGYTF.

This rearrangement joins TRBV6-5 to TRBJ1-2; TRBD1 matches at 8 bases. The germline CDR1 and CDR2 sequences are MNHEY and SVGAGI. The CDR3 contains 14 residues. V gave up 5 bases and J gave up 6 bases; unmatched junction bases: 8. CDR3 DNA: TGTGCCAGCAGTACCGCCGGACAGGGCGATGGCTACACCTTC. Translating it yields CASSTAGQGDGYTF.

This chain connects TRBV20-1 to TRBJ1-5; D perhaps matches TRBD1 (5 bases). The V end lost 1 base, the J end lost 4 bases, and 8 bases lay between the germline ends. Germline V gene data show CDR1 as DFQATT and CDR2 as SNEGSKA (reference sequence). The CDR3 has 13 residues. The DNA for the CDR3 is TGCAGTGCTAGAGTGGGGGGGAATCAGCCCCAGCATTTT. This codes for CSARVGGNQPQHF.

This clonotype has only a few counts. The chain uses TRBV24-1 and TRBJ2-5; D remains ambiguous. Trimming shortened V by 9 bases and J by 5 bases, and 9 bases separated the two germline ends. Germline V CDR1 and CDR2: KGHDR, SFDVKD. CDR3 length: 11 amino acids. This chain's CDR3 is CATESPETQYF. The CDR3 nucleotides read TGTGCCACCGAGTCCCCCGAGACCCAGTACTTC.

CDR3 sequence (DNA): TGTGCCGCGGGGTTACAGAACACCGGGGAGCTGTTTTTT. It yields the protein CAAGLQNTGELFF. V gene TRBV27 combines with J gene TRBJ2-2; D is perhaps TRBD2 (6 bases). Trimming shortened V by 11 bases and J by 1 base, and 11 bases separated the two germline ends. Germline lookup yields CDR1 MNHEY and CDR2 SMNVEV (reference sequence). The CDR3 length is 13 residues.

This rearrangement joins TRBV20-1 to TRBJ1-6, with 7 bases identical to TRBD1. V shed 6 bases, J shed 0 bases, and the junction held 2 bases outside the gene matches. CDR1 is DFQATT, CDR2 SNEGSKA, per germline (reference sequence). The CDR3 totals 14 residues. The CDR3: CSAEGASYNSPLHF. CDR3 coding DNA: TGCAGTGCCGAGGGGGCCTCCTATAATTCACCCCTCCACTTT.

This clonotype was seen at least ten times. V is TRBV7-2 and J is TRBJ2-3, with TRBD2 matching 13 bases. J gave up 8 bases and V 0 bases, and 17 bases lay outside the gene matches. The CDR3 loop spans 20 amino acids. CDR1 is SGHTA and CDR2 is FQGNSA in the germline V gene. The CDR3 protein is CASSLAGVPGLAGPDGTQYF. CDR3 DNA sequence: TGTGCCAGCAGCTTAGCCGGTGTACCGGGACTAGCGGGGCCCGACGGTACGCAGTATTTT.

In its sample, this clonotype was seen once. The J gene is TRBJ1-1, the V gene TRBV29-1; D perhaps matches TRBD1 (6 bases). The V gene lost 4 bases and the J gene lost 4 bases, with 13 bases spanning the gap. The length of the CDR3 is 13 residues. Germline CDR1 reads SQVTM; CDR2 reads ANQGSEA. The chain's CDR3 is CSVGGGSATEAFF. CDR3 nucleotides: TGCAGCGTTGGAGGGGGAAGCGCCACTGAAGCTTTCTTT.